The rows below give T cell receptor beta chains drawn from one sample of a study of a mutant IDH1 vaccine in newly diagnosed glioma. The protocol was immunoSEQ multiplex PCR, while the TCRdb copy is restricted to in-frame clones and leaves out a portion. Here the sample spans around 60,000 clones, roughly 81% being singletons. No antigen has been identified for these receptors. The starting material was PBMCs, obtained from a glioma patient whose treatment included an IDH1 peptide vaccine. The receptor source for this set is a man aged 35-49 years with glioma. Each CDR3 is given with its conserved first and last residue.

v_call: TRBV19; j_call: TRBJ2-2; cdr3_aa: CASSTSGGAGTGELFF
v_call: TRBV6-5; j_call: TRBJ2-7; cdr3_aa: CASSSGLAGVYEQYF
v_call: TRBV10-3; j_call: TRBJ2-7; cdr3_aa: CAISTDSYEQYF
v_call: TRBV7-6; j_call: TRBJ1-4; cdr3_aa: CASSLEGGGRGEKLFF
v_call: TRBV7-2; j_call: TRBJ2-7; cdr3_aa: CASSSELAMHEQYF
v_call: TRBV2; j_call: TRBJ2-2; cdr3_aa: CAITGDRGLGGELFF
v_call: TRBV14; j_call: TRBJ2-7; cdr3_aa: CASSPPPGLGSYEQYF
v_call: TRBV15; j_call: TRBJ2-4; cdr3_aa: CATSRVTGGENIQYF
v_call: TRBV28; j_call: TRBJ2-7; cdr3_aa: CASRSSTEQYF
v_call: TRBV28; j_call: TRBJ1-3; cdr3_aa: CASSLSSGFSGNTIYF
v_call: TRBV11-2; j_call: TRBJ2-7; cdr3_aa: CASSLSTGTYEQYF
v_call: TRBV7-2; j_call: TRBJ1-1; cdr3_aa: CASSLVTGNEAFF
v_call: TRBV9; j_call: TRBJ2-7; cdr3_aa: CASSVTLADTYEQYF
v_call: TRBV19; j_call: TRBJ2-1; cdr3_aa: CASSLSAGLGNEQFF
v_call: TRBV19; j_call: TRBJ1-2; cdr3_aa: CASSITGTVGYTF
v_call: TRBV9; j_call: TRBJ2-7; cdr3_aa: CASGGTFYEQYF
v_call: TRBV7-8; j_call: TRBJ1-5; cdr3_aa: CASSFRDRGPSQHF
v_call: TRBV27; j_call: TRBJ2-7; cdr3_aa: CASSSPGTGDYEQYF
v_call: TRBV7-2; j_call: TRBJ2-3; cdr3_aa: CASSISGASTDTQYF
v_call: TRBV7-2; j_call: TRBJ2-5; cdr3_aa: CASSFGRGAQETQYF
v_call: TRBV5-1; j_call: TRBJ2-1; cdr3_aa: CASSPGTGRYEQFF
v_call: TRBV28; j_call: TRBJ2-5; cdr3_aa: CASLQTGDSKETQYF
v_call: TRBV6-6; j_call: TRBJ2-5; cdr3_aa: CASRDSQETQYF
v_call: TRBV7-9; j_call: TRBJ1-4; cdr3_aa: CASSQDPTLGRAEKLFF
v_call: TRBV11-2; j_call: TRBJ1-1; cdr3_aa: CASSLVPHSTGKNTEAFF
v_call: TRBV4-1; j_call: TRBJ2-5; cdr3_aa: CASSQPGTGDQRTQYF
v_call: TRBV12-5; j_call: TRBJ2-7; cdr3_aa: CASGLSRGGAHSYEQYF
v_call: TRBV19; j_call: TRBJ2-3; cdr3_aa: CASSISAGGPPTDTQYF
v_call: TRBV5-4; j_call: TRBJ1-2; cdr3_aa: CASSWEAGTYGYTF
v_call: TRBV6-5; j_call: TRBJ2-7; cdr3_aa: CASSYFSGSYEQYF
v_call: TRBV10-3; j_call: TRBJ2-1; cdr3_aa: CAISGLGVGNEQFF
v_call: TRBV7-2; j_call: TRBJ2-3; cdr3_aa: CASSLAVPGGPTDTQYF
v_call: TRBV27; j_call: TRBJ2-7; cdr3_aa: CASSFWDRAYEQYF
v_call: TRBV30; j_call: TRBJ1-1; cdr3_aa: CAWSPMTGTGSTEAFF
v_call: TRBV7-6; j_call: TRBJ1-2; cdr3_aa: CASSSGRGYGYTF
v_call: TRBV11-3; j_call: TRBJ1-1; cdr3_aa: CASSLGGQRDTEAFF
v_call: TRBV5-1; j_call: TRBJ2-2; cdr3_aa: CASSLVGQGGTGELFF
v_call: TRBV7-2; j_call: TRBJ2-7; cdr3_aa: CASSSTGPGFKEQYF
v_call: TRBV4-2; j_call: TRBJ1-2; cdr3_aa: CASSQEGQEEGYTF
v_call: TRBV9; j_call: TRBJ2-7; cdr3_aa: CASSAGTGGSHEQYF
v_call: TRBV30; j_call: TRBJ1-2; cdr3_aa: CAWSVGGGYGYTF
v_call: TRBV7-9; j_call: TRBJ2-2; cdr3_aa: CASSFFSIGRLNTGELFF
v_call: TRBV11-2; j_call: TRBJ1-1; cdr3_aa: CASSSLLNTEAFF
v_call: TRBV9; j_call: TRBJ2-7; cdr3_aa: CASSGGIRGPPYEQYF
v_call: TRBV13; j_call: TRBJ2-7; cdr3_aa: CASSSRQLKGELSSYEQYF
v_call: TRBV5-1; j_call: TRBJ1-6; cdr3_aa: CASGYSSSNSPLHF
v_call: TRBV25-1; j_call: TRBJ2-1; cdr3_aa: CASSEGVWGAEQFF
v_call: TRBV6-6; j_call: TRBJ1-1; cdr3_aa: CASQEGGMNTEAFF
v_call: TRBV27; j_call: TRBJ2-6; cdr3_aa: CASSLRGTGYSGANVLTF